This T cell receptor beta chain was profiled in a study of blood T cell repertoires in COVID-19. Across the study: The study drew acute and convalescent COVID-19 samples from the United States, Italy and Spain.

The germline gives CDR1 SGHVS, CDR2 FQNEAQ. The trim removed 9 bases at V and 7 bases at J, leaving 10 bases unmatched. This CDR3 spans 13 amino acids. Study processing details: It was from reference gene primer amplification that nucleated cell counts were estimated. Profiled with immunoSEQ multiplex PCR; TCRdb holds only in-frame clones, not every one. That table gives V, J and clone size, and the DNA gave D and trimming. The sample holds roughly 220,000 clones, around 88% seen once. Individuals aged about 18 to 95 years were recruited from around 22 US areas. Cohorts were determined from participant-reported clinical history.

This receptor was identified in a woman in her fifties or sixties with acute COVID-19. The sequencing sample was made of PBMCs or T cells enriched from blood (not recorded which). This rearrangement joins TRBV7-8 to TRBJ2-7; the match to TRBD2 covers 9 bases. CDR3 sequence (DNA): TGTGCCAGTTCGCCTAGCGGGACGGGAGAGCAGTACTTC. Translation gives CASSPSGTGEQYF.